The 30 T cell receptor beta chains below all came from one sample that was sequenced in a study of cytomegalovirus exposure and HLA in healthy donors. The PCR was carried out with 60 Vbeta primers and 13 Jbeta primers. TCRdb's table, derived via immunoSEQ multiplex PCR, lists solely in-frame clones and lacks some. The sample yields some 200,000 clones, 70% to 85% seen once. Material: PBMCs. Source of these receptors: a man in his fifties in good health and CMV-seronegative.

In its sample, this clone was seen once. The chain is built from TRBV19 and TRBJ2-3; 9 nucleotides agree with TRBD2. The V and J ends lost 7 bases and 4 bases, in that order; junction bases with no gene match: 6. The CDR3 contains 14 residues. CDR1 and CDR2 from the germline V gene are LNHDA and SQIVND (reference sequence). The CDR3 coding sequence is TGTGCCAGTACACTCCTAGCGGGGTCAGATACGCAGTATTTT. Protein product: CASTLLAGSDTQYF.

V is TRBV5-3 and J is TRBJ2-7, with TRBD1 matching 7 bases. TRBV5-3 is treated as an ORF (open reading frame) with a function not yet certain. The V gene end was trimmed by 0 bases and the J gene end by 3 bases; junction bases not matched to a gene: 9. The CDR3 contains 16 residues. CDR3: CARSLVIYRGFYEQYF. The CDR3 coding sequence is TGTGCCAGAAGCTTGGTAATTTACAGGGGTTTCTACGAGCAGTACTTC.

J is TRBJ2-7 and V is TRBV2, with TRBD1 identical over 9 bases. The CDR3 extends over 14 amino acids. CDR1 SNHLY and CDR2 FYNNEI come from the germline V gene. V lost 6 bases to trimming and J lost 1 base; unmatched junction nucleotides: 4. The CDR3: CASRDRGFSYEQYF. CDR3 DNA: TGTGCCAGCAGGGACAGGGGTTTTTCCTACGAGCAGTACTTC.

The chain employs TRBV28 and TRBJ2-3, with 10 bases identical to TRBD2. The CDR3 contains 15 residues. Germline-derived CDR1 and CDR2 are MDHEN and SYDVKM. V trimming: 5 bases; J trimming: 4 bases; junction bases outside the gene matches: 6. Here the CDR3 DNA reads TGTGCCAGCAGTGATGGGACTAGCGAAGCAGATACGCAGTATTTT. Residues: CASSDGTSEADTQYF.

The J gene is TRBJ2-7, the V gene TRBV6-6; perhaps TRBD2 as D (5 bases). The V gene lost 8 bases and the J gene lost 0 bases, with 8 bases spanning the gap. The CDR3 sequence is 12 residues long. CDR1 and CDR2 from the germline V gene are MNHNY and SVGAGI (reference sequence). The CDR3 here is CASRAGSYEQYF. CDR3 DNA sequence: TGTGCCAGCCGCGCGGGCTCCTACGAGCAGTACTTC.

CDR3 sequence (DNA): TGTGCCAGCAGCCCCTCGGACAGGGACAACGAGCAGTACTTC. It yields the protein CASSPSDRDNEQYF. The chain links TRBV28 to TRBJ2-7; TRBD1 aligns across 8 bases. This CDR3 comprises 14 residues. In germline, CDR1 is MDHEN, CDR2 SYDVKM. V was clipped by 6 bases and J by 5 bases; unmatched bases: 9.

The chain has TRBV28 and TRBJ1-5, with a possible D match to TRBD1 (5 bases). Trimming stripped 3 bases from V and 4 bases from J, with 16 bases between. The CDR3 is 16 amino acids. The germline gives CDR1 MDHEN, CDR2 SYDVKM. Here the CDR3 DNA reads TGTGCCAGCAGTTTCTCAGGGCTGGCCCTTAATCAGCCCCAGCATTTT. Translation: CASSFSGLALNQPQHF.

Worth noting for this clone: The same CDR3 arises from other DNA sequences in this sample as well. The rearrangement joins TRBV5-1 to TRBJ2-1; 14 bases agree with TRBD2. Trimming at V came to 4 bases and at J to 4 bases, leaving 7 bases not matched to a gene. The CDR3 sequence is 17 residues long. Germline V gene data show CDR1 as SGHRS and CDR2 as YFSETQ. The CDR3 reads CASSPGTSGSFYNEQFF. The CDR3 DNA follows: TGCGCCAGCAGCCCCGGGACTAGCGGGAGTTTTTACAATGAGCAGTTCTTC.

The sample holds a few counts of this clone. The genes are TRBV6-5 and TRBJ1-2; 7 bases map to TRBD1. Looked up from germline, CDR1 is MNHEY and CDR2 is SVGAGI. With V trimmed by 2 bases and J by 4 bases, 7 bases remained unmatched. The CDR3 runs 15 residues. CDR3 sequence (DNA): TGTGCCAGCAGTTACCGGGCAGGGGGTTTCTATGGCTACACCTTC. Protein product: CASSYRAGGFYGYTF.

This clone was detected only once. The rearrangement joins TRBV27 to TRBJ1-1, with a possible D match to TRBD1 (5 bases). Germline lookup yields CDR1 MNHEY and CDR2 SMNVEV (reference sequence). The CDR3 covers 14 residues. Trimming pared 3 bases from V and 6 bases from J, leaving 14 bases between. In DNA, the CDR3 is TGTGCCAGCAGTTTTGGAGGGGTTGGGGCTGAAGCTTTCTTT. Its protein product is CASSFGGVGAEAFF.

V and J are TRBV27 and TRBJ2-2, with 7 bases matching TRBD2. The junction had 6 bases not matched to a gene; V was cut back by 3 bases and J by 5 bases. From germline, CDR1 is MNHEY and CDR2 SMNVEV (reference sequence). The CDR3 consists of 15 residues. CDR3 sequence (DNA): TGTGCCAGCAGTTTGTCGGGAGGAGGAACCGGGGAGCTGTTTTTT. The encoded protein is CASSLSGGGTGELFF.

The rearrangement links TRBV14 to TRBJ2-1; TRBD2 agrees at 10 bases. The CDR3 spans 15 residues. Unmatched junction bases numbered 2, after V lost 5 bases and J lost 1 base. Germline assignment: CDR1 SGHDN and CDR2 FVKESK. This CDR3 reads CASSELAGSYNEQFF. In DNA, the CDR3 is TGTGCCAGCAGCGAACTAGCGGGATCCTACAATGAGCAGTTCTTC. Supplemented by reference TRBV14 and TRBJ2-1, the full variable domain reads EAGVTQFPSHSVIEKGQTVTLRCDPISGHDNLYWYRRVMGKEIKFLLHFVKESKQDESGMPNNRFLAERTGGTYSTLKVQPAELEDSGVYFCASSELAGSYNEQFFGPGTRLTVL.

The V gene is TRBV19, the J gene TRBJ2-1; maybe TRBD2 (5 bases). CDR1 LNHDA and CDR2 SQIVND come from the germline V gene (reference sequence). Trimming shortened V by 5 bases and J by 8 bases, and 13 bases separated the two germline ends. The CDR3 is made up of 13 amino acids. The CDR3: CASSGRSGDEQFF. The CDR3 coding sequence is TGTGCCAGTAGTGGACGGAGCGGCGATGAGCAGTTCTTC.

The genes are TRBV11-2 and TRBJ2-1, with 8 bases that match TRBD2. Germline loops: CDR1 SGHAT, CDR2 FQNNGV. The CDR3 consists of 15 residues. Germline trimming cut 0 bases from V and 7 bases from J; bases unmatched to any gene: 5. CDR3 in amino acids: CASSLDIAGINEQFF. The DNA of the CDR3 is TGTGCCAGCAGCTTAGATATAGCGGGGATAAATGAGCAGTTCTTC. The complete variable domain, with remaining parts taken from reference TRBV11-2 and TRBJ2-1, reads EAGVAQSPRYKIIEKRQSVAFWCNPISGHATLYWYQQILGQGPKLLIQFQNNGVVDDSQLPKDRFSAERLKGVDSTLKIQPAKLEDSAVYLCASSLDIAGINEQFFGPGTRLTVL.

The chain recombines TRBV15 with TRBJ1-5, with a possible D match to TRBD1 (6 bases). V was clipped by 8 bases and J by 0 bases, with 11 bases between them. The CDR3 has 14 amino acids. CDR1 and CDR2 (germline): LNHNV, YYDKDF (reference sequence). The CDR3 region has the DNA TGTGCCACCGGGGGCGATGATAGCAATCAGCCCCAGCATTTT. This translates into CATGGDDSNQPQHF.

This chain links TRBV2 with TRBJ1-2; D gene ambiguous. The CDR3 contains 13 residues. Germline lookup yields CDR1 SNHLY and CDR2 FYNNEI. V dropped 6 bases and J dropped 0 bases, with 8 bases sitting between them. The DNA for the CDR3 is TGTGCCAGCAGACCGACTGCTAACTATGGCTACACCTTC. Translating gives CASRPTANYGYTF.

This clone has just a few counts. The J gene is TRBJ2-3, the V gene TRBV5-1; 14 positions agree with TRBD2. CDR3 length: 16 amino acids. The V gene's germline CDR1 is SGHRS and CDR2 YFSETQ. V lost 4 bases to trimming and J lost 14 bases; unmatched junction nucleotides: 15. This CDR3 is CASSPVPGLAGDQLYF. The DNA of the CDR3 is TGCGCCAGCAGCCCAGTCCCGGGACTAGCGGGAGACCAGCTGTATTTT. Filled out from reference TRBV5-1 and TRBJ2-3, the complete variable domain reads KAGVTQTPRYLIKTRGQQVTLSCSPISGHRSVSWYQQTPGQGLQFLFEYFSETQRNKGNFPGRFSGRQFSNSRSEMNVSTLELGDSALYLCASSPVPGLAGDQLYFGPGTRLTVL.

The V and J genes are TRBV7-9 and TRBJ2-1, with 7 nucleotides matching TRBD2. The CDR3 is 14 residues long. Germline CDR1 reads SEHNR; CDR2 reads FQNEAQ (reference sequence). With 0 bases clipped from V and 5 bases from J, the junction kept 1 base outside the gene matches. The CDR3 DNA reads as TGTGCCAGCAGCTTAGCTAGCGGGCACAATGAGCAGTTCTTC. This gives the protein CASSLASGHNEQFF.

The chain employs TRBV6-5 and TRBJ2-1; 8 nucleotides align to TRBD2. Per the germline V gene, CDR1 is MNHEY and CDR2 is SVGAGI. This CDR3 region has 12 residues. With V trimmed by 2 bases and J by 14 bases, 5 bases remained unmatched. The CDR3 DNA sequence: TGTGCCAGCAGTTACAGCGGGAGAAGGGAGTTCTTC. This codes for CASSYSGRREFF.

This sequence joins TRBV5-4 and TRBJ2-7; the match to TRBD2 covers 8 bases. V was clipped by 4 bases and J by 3 bases; unmatched bases: 9. Per the germline V gene, CDR1 is SGHNT and CDR2 is YYREEE (reference sequence). The CDR3 contains 15 residues. The CDR3 protein is CASSPGSSGNYEQYF. In DNA form, the CDR3 reads TGTGCCAGCAGCCCGGGAAGTAGCGGGAACTACGAGCAGTACTTC.

The sample holds one count of this clone. This chain uses TRBV28 with TRBJ2-5; TRBD1 aligns across 7 bases. The CDR3 length is 14 residues. The V gene's germline CDR1 is MDHEN and CDR2 SYDVKM. Unmatched junction bases numbered 11, after V lost 8 bases and J lost 5 bases. The CDR3 DNA sequence: TGTGCCAGCCTACGAGGGGGCTTGGGGGAGACCCAGTACTTC. It yields the protein CASLRGGLGETQYF.

The chain uses TRBV30 and TRBJ1-5, with D maybe TRBD1 (6 bases). Trimming left V 5 bases short and J 3 bases short, with 11 bases between. This CDR3 is 13 amino acids long. Per germline, CDR1 GTSNPN and CDR2 SVGIG (reference sequence). CDR3 nucleotides: TGTGCCTGGGCCCGGGACAACAATCAGCCCCAGCATTTT. Protein product: CAWARDNNQPQHF.

The chain has TRBV7-3 and TRBJ2-3; 11 positions match TRBD2. Germline V gene data show CDR1 as SGHTA and CDR2 as FQGTGA. The CDR3 totals 19 residues. The ends lost 5 bases at V and 2 bases at J; junction bases unmatched: 15. CDR3 in amino acids: CASSLIAPSLAGATDTQYF. In nucleotides, the CDR3 is TGTGCCAGCAGCCTTATTGCCCCCTCACTAGCGGGAGCCACAGATACGCAGTATTTT.

The V and J genes are TRBV29-1 and TRBJ1-5; tentatively, D is TRBD1 (5 bases). This CDR3 contains 13 residues. The V gene's germline CDR1 is SQVTM and CDR2 ANQGSEA. Trimming took 6 bases from V and 5 from J, leaving 14 bases between them. The CDR3 nucleotides are TGCAGCGTGGGGGGAGGTAATCATCAGCCCCAGCATTTT. This codes for CSVGGGNHQPQHF.

The chain employs TRBV29-1 and TRBJ2-7; perhaps TRBD1 as D (6 bases). The CDR3 is 14 residues long. Trimming shortened V by 5 bases and J by 2 bases, and 16 bases separated the two germline ends. Looked up from germline, CDR1 is SQVTM and CDR2 is ANQGSEA. The CDR3 protein is CSVTGDRLAYEQYF. The CDR3 nucleotides read TGCAGCGTTACCGGAGACAGGCTAGCCTACGAGCAGTACTTC.

The J gene is TRBJ2-5, the V gene TRBV28; TRBD1 aligns across 11 bases. Germline V gene sequence: CDR1 MDHEN, CDR2 SYDVKM. The CDR3 covers 13 residues. V shed 6 bases, J shed 3 bases, and the junction held 0 bases outside the gene matches. The CDR3 coding sequence is TGTGCCAGCAGGGGACAGGGGGAAGAGACCCAGTACTTC. Amino acids: CASRGQGEETQYF.

This clone was found once. The V call is TRBV19, the J call TRBJ1-1; D not resolved. CDR1 LNHDA and CDR2 SQIVND come from the germline V gene (reference sequence). Trimming shortened V by 1 base and J by 8 bases, and 11 bases separated the two germline ends. The CDR3 runs 13 residues. The CDR3: CASSIGRHPEAFF. The CDR3 coding sequence is TGTGCCAGTAGTATAGGAAGACACCCAGAAGCTTTCTTT.

The chain is built from TRBV7-6 and TRBJ2-5; D not resolved. Germline lookup yields CDR1 SGHVS and CDR2 FNYEAQ. The CDR3 contains 11 residues. V was clipped by 5 bases and J by 1 base, with 2 bases between them. CDR3 nucleotides: TGTGCCAGCAGCCGCCAAGAGACCCAGTACTTC. Translated, it gives CASSRQETQYF.

J is TRBJ2-1 and V is TRBV18, with 10 positions matching TRBD2. V shed 2 bases, J shed 7 bases, and the junction held 8 bases outside the gene matches. CDR3 size: 16 residues. Germline loops: CDR1 KGHSH, CDR2 LQKENI. This CDR3 reads CASSPKLAGAGNEQFF. CDR3 coding DNA: TGTGCCAGCTCACCAAAGCTAGCGGGAGCAGGGAATGAGCAGTTCTTC.

The rearrangement joins TRBV15 to TRBJ2-7, with 10 bases matching TRBD1. From germline, CDR1 is LNHNV and CDR2 YYDKDF (reference sequence). The CDR3 runs 16 residues. The J segment lost 6 bases and the V segment lost 3 bases, leaving 11 bases of the junction unmatched. The CDR3 loop reads CATSSYGTGVGFEQYF. CDR3 DNA: TGTGCCACCAGCAGTTACGGGACAGGGGTTGGATTCGAGCAGTACTTC.